The 28 T cell receptor beta chains below all came from one sample that was sequenced in a study of response to subunit inactivated influenza vaccine. From the RT-PCR reads, TCRdb called clonotypes with MiXCR, one entry per CDR3 protein. This table holds more than 450,000 distinct CDR3 sequences, about 12% found once. Sequenced material: PBMCs from blood, taken on the day of vaccination. These receptors were collected from a man between 45 and 60 years old who received an inactivated influenza vaccine.

This clonotype was detected only a few times. The chain combines TRBV29-1 with TRBJ2-3, with 10 bases aligning to TRBD2. V lost 3 bases to trimming and J lost 4 bases; unmatched junction nucleotides: 10. The germline CDR1 and CDR2 sequences are SQVTM and ANQGSEA. The CDR3 has 16 amino acids. In DNA form, the CDR3 reads TGCAGCGTTGAGGGGTCCCTAGCGGGAGTGGCAGATACGCAGTATTTT. Translation gives CSVEGSLAGVADTQYF.

A note on this clonotype: Possible read error: a much larger clone is one base away. The genes are TRBV2 and TRBJ1-1; D ambiguous. This CDR3 comprises 13 residues. Deletions cut 11 bases from V and 1 base from J, with 14 bases between. Per germline, CDR1 SNHLY and CDR2 FYNNEI. The CDR3 nucleotides are TGTGCCTGCAATGGCCAGCCGAACACTGAAGCTTTCTTT. Its translation: CACNGQPNTEAFF.

This chain joins TRBV29-1 and TRBJ1-5; maybe TRBD1 (5 bases). V gave up 6 bases and J gave up 9 bases, with 15 bases separating them. Germline CDR1 reads SQVTM; CDR2 reads ANQGSEA. This CDR3 has 12 amino acids. The CDR3 nucleotides read TGCAGCGTGTGGGCTTCGGGGGGGCCCCAGCATTTT. It specifies CSVWASGGPQHF.

The genes are TRBV5-6 and TRBJ1-6; D is ambiguous. Trimming stripped 0 bases from V and 15 bases from J, with 10 bases between. Germline V CDR1 and CDR2: SGHDT, YYEEEE. The CDR3 sequence is 12 residues long. CDR3 sequence: CASSLAYQDLHF. In DNA, the CDR3 is TGTGCCAGCAGCTTGGCATACCAGGACCTCCACTTT.

V and J are TRBV18 and TRBJ1-4; D may be TRBD1 (5 bases). CDR3 length: 14 amino acids. Germline V gene data show CDR1 as KGHSH and CDR2 as LQKENI. V gave up 3 bases and J gave up 4 bases, with 9 bases separating them. CDR3 nucleotides: TGTGCCAGCTCACCGTGGGGGAATAATGAAAAACTGTTTTTT. Protein: CASSPWGNNEKLFF.

This clonotype has only a few counts. The rearrangement joins TRBV20-1 to TRBJ1-3, with no clear D. Per the germline V gene, CDR1 is DFQATT and CDR2 is SNEGSKA (reference sequence). The ends were cut back, 6 bases at V and 0 bases at J, with 3 bases in the middle. The CDR3 covers 11 residues. The CDR3 loop reads CSASSGNTIYF. The CDR3 DNA is TGCAGTGCCAGCTCTGGAAACACCATATATTTT.

This clonotype was picked up a small number of times. This chain links TRBV4-3 with TRBJ2-3; 12 bases align to TRBD2. This CDR3 region has 18 residues. The junction had 6 bases not matched to a gene; V was cut back by 2 bases and J by 0 bases. Looked up from germline, CDR1 is LGHNA and CDR2 is YSLEER. Here the CDR3 DNA reads TGCGCCAGCAGCCAAAGACTAGCGGGGGACTTGAGCACAGATACGCAGTATTTT. It is translated as CASSQRLAGDLSTDTQYF.

This clonotype has a handful of counts. V usage is TRBV6-1 and J usage is TRBJ2-1; a possible D gene is TRBD1 (5 bases). The CDR3 is 17 amino acids. The V end lost 8 bases, the J end lost 1 base, and 21 bases lay between the germline ends. CDR1 MNHNS and CDR2 SASEGT come from the germline V gene. The CDR3 loop reads CASSFQGPSLSYNEQFF. CDR3 nucleotide sequence: TGTGCCAGCTCTTTTCAGGGCCCAAGTCTTTCCTACAATGAGCAGTTCTTC.

The V and J genes are TRBV4-1 and TRBJ1-5; 10 positions agree with TRBD1. The CDR3 has 15 amino acids. V lost 4 bases to trimming and J lost 4 bases; unmatched junction nucleotides: 4. The germline V gene encodes CDR1 MGHRA and CDR2 YSYEKL. The CDR3 coding sequence is TGCGCCAGCAGCCGCGTGGGACAGGGGAATCAGCCCCAGCATTTT. This translates into CASSRVGQGNQPQHF.

This rearrangement joins TRBV15 to TRBJ1-2, with 7 bases that match TRBD1. This CDR3 contains 15 residues. Germline CDR1 is LNHNV and CDR2 is YYDKDF (reference sequence). The trim removed 0 bases at V and 4 bases at J, leaving 5 bases unmatched. The CDR3 spells CATSRDRQGGYGYTF. The CDR3 nucleotides are TGTGCCACCAGCAGAGATAGACAGGGCGGCTATGGCTACACCTTC.

This clonotype was seen at least ten times. This rearrangement joins TRBV5-1 to TRBJ1-3; TRBD1 matches at 9 bases. This CDR3 has 16 residues. The V gene end was trimmed by 4 bases and the J gene end by 0 bases; junction bases not matched to a gene: 5. Germline assignment: CDR1 SGHRS and CDR2 YFSETQ. CDR3: CASSGGQGTSGNTIYF. For the CDR3, the DNA is TGCGCCAGCAGCGGGGGACAGGGAACCTCTGGAAACACCATATATTTT.

This clonotype was seen more than once but under ten times. The chain has TRBV5-1 and TRBJ1-2; 8 bases are a match to TRBD1. Germline V lookup: CDR1 SGHRS, CDR2 YFSETQ. The CDR3 loop spans 15 amino acids. V gave up 0 bases and J gave up 7 bases; unmatched junction bases: 8. The CDR3 sequence: CASSLVAGGAGGYTF. CDR3 DNA: TGCGCCAGCAGCTTGGTGGCAGGGGGCGCCGGTGGCTACACCTTC.

This rearrangement joins TRBV10-3 to TRBJ1-2, with a tentative D call TRBD1 (6 bases). This CDR3 has 14 amino acids. V dropped 2 bases and J dropped 4 bases, with 11 bases sitting between them. Germline-derived CDR1 and CDR2 are ENHRY and SYGVKD. For the CDR3, the DNA is TGTGCCATCAGTGAGGGGGGACATGGCTATGGCTACACCTTC. Protein sequence: CAISEGGHGYGYTF.

This clonotype was detected only a few times. This chain joins TRBV5-1 and TRBJ1-4; 7 nucleotides match TRBD1. The CDR3 spans 15 residues. The V gene end was trimmed by 4 bases and the J gene end by 5 bases; junction bases not matched to a gene: 8. Germline CDR1 SGHRS, CDR2 YFSETQ. Here the CDR3 reads CASSTQQGPNEKLFF. CDR3 coding DNA: TGCGCCAGCAGCACACAACAGGGGCCGAATGAAAAACTGTTTTTT.

The gene calls are TRBV7-2 and TRBJ2-7, with D tentatively TRBD2 (5 bases). The CDR3 loop spans 17 amino acids. Trimming shortened V by 3 bases and J by 2 bases, and 20 bases separated the two germline ends. CDR1 is SGHTA and CDR2 is FQGNSA in the germline V gene. The CDR3 region has the DNA TGTGCCAGCAGCTTTGGTGTTAGACGGGGAACAGCCTACGAGCAGTACTTC. It yields the protein CASSFGVRRGTAYEQYF.

V is TRBV7-2 and J is TRBJ1-5; possible D gene TRBD1, 5 bases. The CDR3 runs to 13 residues. Trimming left V 2 bases short and J 6 bases short, with 8 bases between. Germline lookup yields CDR1 SGHTA and CDR2 FQGNSA. This chain's CDR3 is CASSLRDGQPQHF. The CDR3 DNA sequence: TGTGCCAGCAGCTTACGGGACGGTCAGCCCCAGCATTTT.

This clonotype has ten or more counts. The rearrangement joins TRBV12-3 or TRBV12-4 to TRBJ2-1; TRBD2 matches 8 bases. The V gene end was trimmed by 6 bases and the J gene end by 2 bases; junction bases not matched to a gene: 6. The CDR3 loop spans 15 amino acids. Written as DNA, the CDR3 is TGTGCCAGCAGCCCAAGCGGGGGCCCCTACAATGAGCAGTTCTTC. It is translated as CASSPSGGPYNEQFF.

This clonotype was seen a few times. The V gene is TRBV6-1, the J gene TRBJ2-7; D uncertain. The CDR3 is made up of 13 amino acids. Germline V gives CDR1 MNHNS, CDR2 SASEGT. Trimming took 1 base from V and 7 from J, leaving 11 bases between them. CDR3 sequence reads: CASSEVWVMEQYF. The CDR3 nucleotides read TGTGCCAGCAGTGAAGTTTGGGTTATGGAGCAGTACTTC.

The chain combines TRBV6-4 with TRBJ2-3, with TRBD2 matching 9 bases. The CDR3 is made up of 15 amino acids. V shed 4 bases, J shed 4 bases, and the junction held 6 bases outside the gene matches. In germline, CDR1 is MRHNA, CDR2 SNTAGT. The CDR3 spells CASSAVAGASDTQYF. CDR3 DNA sequence: TGTGCCAGCAGTGCAGTAGCGGGGGCCTCAGATACGCAGTATTTT.

The chain is built from TRBV11-2 and TRBJ2-3; the match to TRBD1 covers 10 bases. Germline loops: CDR1 SGHAT, CDR2 FQNNGV. This CDR3 is built from 14 residues. Trimming at V came to 6 bases and at J to 0 bases, leaving 0 bases not matched to a gene. CDR3 DNA sequence: TGTGCCAGCAGGGGACAGGGGAGCACAGATACGCAGTATTTT. Translated: CASRGQGSTDTQYF. The full variable domain, completed using reference TRBV11-2 and TRBJ2-3, is EAGVAQSPRYKIIEKRQSVAFWCNPISGHATLYWYQQILGQGPKLLIQFQNNGVVDDSQLPKDRFSAERLKGVDSTLKIQPAKLEDSAVYLCASRGQGSTDTQYFGPGTRLTVL.

The V and J genes are TRBV6-1 and TRBJ2-3, with D perhaps matching TRBD1 or TRBD2 (5 bases each). The V end lost 4 bases, the J end lost 2 bases, and 13 bases lay between the germline ends. This CDR3 spans 15 amino acids. Germline V gene data show CDR1 as MNHNS and CDR2 as SASEGT. CDR3 loop: CASSAVWGYTDTQYF. CDR3 in DNA: TGTGCCAGCAGTGCGGTGTGGGGGTACACAGATACGCAGTATTTT.

A few counts support this clonotype. The chain joins TRBV5-1 to TRBJ2-1; the match to TRBD2 covers 11 bases. CDR3 length equals 14 residues. Trimming at V came to 6 bases and at J to 7 bases, leaving 6 bases not matched to a gene. Germline CDR1 is SGHRS and CDR2 is YFSETQ. CDR3 protein: CASTPTSGVNEQFF. CDR3 nucleotide sequence: TGCGCCAGCACCCCGACTAGCGGGGTGAATGAGCAGTTCTTC.

Notes on this clonotype: At one end the junction does not follow the germline gene, possibly because of a read error. This chain uses TRBV4-3 with TRBJ2-1; D is possibly TRBD1 (5 bases). CDR1 and CDR2 from the germline V gene are LGHNA and YSLEER. The CDR3 covers 13 residues. CDR3 sequence (DNA): TGCGCCAGCAGCCAAGAACAAGGCAGGGCTAAGATCTTC. As protein: CASSQEQGRAKIF.

V usage is TRBV4-2 and J usage is TRBJ2-7; TRBD1 matches 8 bases. The germline V gene encodes CDR1 LGHNA and CDR2 YNFKEQ. Germline trimming cut 2 bases from V and 7 bases from J; bases unmatched to any gene: 4. The CDR3 extends over 13 amino acids. CDR3 bases: TGTGCCAGCAGCCAACAGGGGGCGGATGAGCAGTACTTC. Amino acid sequence: CASSQQGADEQYF.

V usage is TRBV9 and J usage is TRBJ2-7, with D tentatively TRBD1 (5 bases). Germline loops: CDR1 SGDLS, CDR2 YYNGEE. Trimming left V 4 bases short and J 6 bases short, with 11 bases between. The CDR3 is 12 residues long. As DNA, the CDR3 is TGTGCCAGCAGCATGATTAGGGGCGAGCAGTACTTC. Its translation: CASSMIRGEQYF.

This clonotype was seen only a few times. This chain connects TRBV29-1 to TRBJ2-2; 11 bases line up with TRBD2. CDR3 length equals 14 residues. Germline CDR1 SQVTM, CDR2 ANQGSEA. J lost 5 bases, V lost 5 bases, and 4 bases had no gene match. The CDR3 reads CSVTSGRGTGELFF. CDR3 DNA: TGCAGCGTTACTAGCGGGAGAGGGACCGGGGAGCTGTTTTTT.

This clonotype was recorded a few times. This chain uses TRBV11-2 with TRBJ1-2; D call uncertain. This CDR3 has 11 residues. Between the trimmed V and J ends, which lost 1 base and 6 bases, there was a span of 3 bases. Per germline, CDR1 SGHAT and CDR2 FQNNGV. CDR3 residues: CASSLGHGYTF. CDR3 DNA: TGTGCCAGCAGCTTAGGGCATGGCTACACCTTC.

In its sample, this clonotype was seen a few times. This chain connects TRBV11-2 to TRBJ2-7; D is unclear. The length of the CDR3 is 13 residues. Per the germline V gene, CDR1 is SGHAT and CDR2 is FQNNGV. V was trimmed by 5 bases and J by 7 bases, leaving 15 bases between them. CDR3 loop: CASSPTPAREQYF. CDR3 bases: TGTGCCAGCAGCCCTACCCCAGCTCGGGAGCAGTACTTC.